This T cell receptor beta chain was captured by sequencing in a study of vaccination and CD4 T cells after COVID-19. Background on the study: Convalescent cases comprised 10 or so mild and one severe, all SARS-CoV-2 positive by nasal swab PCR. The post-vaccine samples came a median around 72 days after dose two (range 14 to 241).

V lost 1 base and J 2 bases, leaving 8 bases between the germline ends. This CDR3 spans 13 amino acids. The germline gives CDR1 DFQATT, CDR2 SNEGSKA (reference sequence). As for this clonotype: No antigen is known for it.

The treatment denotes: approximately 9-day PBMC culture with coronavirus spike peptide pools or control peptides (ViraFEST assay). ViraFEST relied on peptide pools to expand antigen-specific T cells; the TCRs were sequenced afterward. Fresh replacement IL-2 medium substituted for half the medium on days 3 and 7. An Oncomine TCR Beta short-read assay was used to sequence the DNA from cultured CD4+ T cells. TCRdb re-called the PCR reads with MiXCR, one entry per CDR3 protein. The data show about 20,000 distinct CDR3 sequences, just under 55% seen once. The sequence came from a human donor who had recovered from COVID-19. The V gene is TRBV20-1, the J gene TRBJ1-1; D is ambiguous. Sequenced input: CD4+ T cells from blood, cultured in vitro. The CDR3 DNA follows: TGCAGTGCTAGAGTTAGTGGAAACACTGAAGCTTTCTTT. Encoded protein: CSARVSGNTEAFF.